These 15 T cell receptor beta chains originate from one sample sequenced in a study of regulatory T cells in long-lasting Graves disease. Time point noted: newly diagnosed GD, antithyroid drugs for less than 3 months. PBMC RNA was the source of the TCR library. Arm-PCR of CDR3 regions with iRepertoire HTBI primers generated TCR beta libraries. Using its own MiXCR run on the multiplex PCR reads, TCRdb lists one record per CDR3 protein. The table shows around 480,000 distinct CDR3 sequences, with 15% to 20% occurring only once. These sequences were also reported in another study, on T cells in Graves' hyperthyroidism and ophthalmopathy.

The sample in question was peripheral blood mononuclear cells (PBMCs), obtained at new diagnosis, from a patient treated with antithyroid drugs. The receptors originated from a woman aged 35-65 years with Graves disease.

This clonotype was observed at least ten times. The gene calls are TRBV5-1 and TRBJ2-1, with 10 nucleotides matching TRBD2. Germline CDR1 is SGHRS and CDR2 is YFSETQ. The CDR3 consists of 15 residues. J gave up 8 bases and V 5 bases, and 10 bases lay outside the gene matches. The CDR3 sequence is CASSESGGALHEQFF. In DNA, the CDR3 is TGCGCCAGCAGTGAAAGCGGGGGGGCGTTACATGAGCAGTTCTTC.

This clonotype was seen a handful of times. This sequence joins TRBV12-3 or TRBV12-4 and TRBJ1-5; TRBD1 matches at 8 bases. The CDR3 length is 15 residues. Trimming at V came to 5 bases and at J to 6 bases, leaving 9 bases not matched to a gene. This CDR3 reads CASSPTGGGGQPQHF. The DNA for the CDR3 is TGTGCCAGCAGTCCAACAGGGGGAGGAGGTCAGCCCCAGCATTTT.

The chain is built from TRBV10-3 and TRBJ1-1; D is possibly TRBD1 (5 bases). The CDR3 extends over 13 amino acids. The germline V gene has CDR1 ENHRY and CDR2 SYGVKD. The V end lost 5 bases, the J end lost 1 base, and 8 bases lay between the germline ends. CDR3 in amino acids: CAISRQTNTEAFF. The CDR3 bases are TGTGCCATCAGTCGACAGACGAACACTGAAGCTTTCTTT.

This clonotype was seen repeatedly, ten times or more. The chain carries TRBV5-4 and TRBJ2-5; no definite D call. CDR3 size: 14 residues. In germline, CDR1 is SGHNT, CDR2 YYREEE (reference sequence). The V end lost 3 bases, the J end lost 4 bases, and 13 bases lay between the germline ends. CDR3 sequence reads: CASSYSQQAETQYF. Written as DNA, the CDR3 is TGTGCCAGCAGCTATTCTCAGCAGGCAGAGACCCAGTACTTC.

Ten or more counts support this clonotype. The chain carries TRBV12-3 or TRBV12-4 and TRBJ1-1; 11 positions match TRBD1. V lost 5 bases and J lost 5; bases outside the gene matches: 10. CDR3 length: 16 amino acids. Written as DNA, the CDR3 is TGTGCCAGCAGTGAAAGGACAGGGGGCTCTCCAACTGAAGCTTTCTTT. As protein: CASSERTGGSPTEAFF.

In regard to this clonotype: As the CDR3 is not closed by the conserved phenylalanine or tryptophan, this likely results from a read error. This CDR3 is CASSPQGMGTQYL. CDR3 DNA sequence: TGTGCCAGCAGCCCCCAGGGAATGGGGACCCAGTACCTC. The V gene is TRBV7-3, the J gene TRBJ2-5; tentatively, D is TRBD1 (5 bases). The CDR3 loop spans 13 amino acids. The germline V gene encodes CDR1 SGHTA and CDR2 FQGTGA. Trimming stripped 5 bases from V and 7 bases from J, with 14 bases between.

This clonotype appeared many times. The chain joins TRBV6-1 to TRBJ1-1, with 7 bases fitting TRBD1. V shed 8 bases, J shed 3 bases, and the junction held 9 bases outside the gene matches. This CDR3 has 14 amino acids. Germline lookup yields CDR1 MNHNS and CDR2 SASEGT. This CDR3 is CASQRAGGDTEAFF. The DNA of the CDR3 is TGTGCCAGCCAACGGGCAGGGGGGGACACTGAAGCTTTCTTT.

The chain is built from TRBV12-3 or TRBV12-4 and TRBJ2-6; a weak D match, TRBD1 (5 bases). V lost 6 bases and J lost 0, with 9 bases in between. The CDR3 has 15 amino acids. DNA for the CDR3: TGTGCCAGCAGGACGACAGACTCTGGGGCCAACGTCCTGACTTTC. Its protein is CASRTTDSGANVLTF.

This clonotype was detected many times. V is TRBV27 and J is TRBJ2-7; the D gene is possibly TRBD2 (7 bases). Trimming stripped 5 bases from V and 0 bases from J, with 20 bases between. The CDR3 contains 17 residues. CDR1 MNHEY and CDR2 SMNVEV come from the germline V gene (reference sequence). In nucleotides, the CDR3 is TGTGCCAGCAGTCCCCCAGAGGCGGGGGCCGTCTCCTACGAGCAGTACTTC. Its translation: CASSPPEAGAVSYEQYF.

In this sample, this clonotype turned up many times. CDR3 sequence: CASSSDRQPQHF. The CDR3 bases are TGTGCCAGCAGCTCGGACAGGCAGCCCCAGCATTTT. The gene calls are TRBV12-3 or TRBV12-4 and TRBJ1-5, with 7 bases matching TRBD1. There are 12 residues in the CDR3. Trimming removed 6 bases from V and 7 bases from J; junction bases left unmatched: 3.

This sequence joins TRBV5-1 and TRBJ2-7, with 12 bases identical to TRBD1. This CDR3 region has 16 residues. In germline, CDR1 is SGHRS, CDR2 YFSETQ. With 3 bases clipped from V and 0 bases from J, the junction kept 4 bases outside the gene matches. In DNA form, the CDR3 reads TGCGCCAGCAGCTCGATGGGACAGGGGGCCTCCTACGAGCAGTACTTC. Protein sequence: CASSSMGQGASYEQYF. The whole variable domain, filled in from reference TRBV5-1 and TRBJ2-7, reads KAGVTQTPRYLIKTRGQQVTLSCSPISGHRSVSWYQQTPGQGLQFLFEYFSETQRNKGNFPGRFSGRQFSNSRSEMNVSTLELGDSALYLCASSSMGQGASYEQYFGPGTRLTVT.

This clonotype was seen many times. The chain links TRBV11-3 to TRBJ1-3; D call uncertain. Germline loops: CDR1 SGHNT, CDR2 YENEEA. The germline V and J ends were trimmed by 3 bases and 4 bases, with 16 bases remaining between them. CDR3 length: 16 residues. The CDR3 sequence is CASSFLSGLIGNTIYF. The CDR3 nucleotides are TGTGCCAGCAGCTTTCTTTCAGGCCTAATCGGAAACACCATATATTTT.

V usage is TRBV12-3 or TRBV12-4 and J usage is TRBJ1-1; 7 nucleotides match TRBD1. Trimming at V came to 6 bases and at J to 7 bases, leaving 8 bases not matched to a gene. This CDR3 comprises 13 residues. CDR3 nucleotide sequence: TGTGCCAGCAGCTCCGACAGGGAGGGTGAAGCTTTCTTT. Translated, it gives CASSSDREGEAFF.

This clonotype was seen many times. The rearrangement joins TRBV28 to TRBJ1-3, with D uncertain. In germline, CDR1 is MDHEN, CDR2 SYDVKM. The CDR3 has 15 residues. The ends were cut back, 3 bases at V and 4 bases at J, with 13 bases in the middle. The CDR3 spells CASSFSLGSGNTIYF. The CDR3 nucleotides are TGTGCCAGCAGTTTTTCCCTGGGTTCGGGAAACACCATATATTTT.

In its sample, this clonotype was seen many times. V gene TRBV12-3 or TRBV12-4 combines with J gene TRBJ1-2; D remains ambiguous. This CDR3 is 13 amino acids long. Deletions cut 1 base from V and 5 bases from J, with 8 bases between. Here the CDR3 reads CASSLGTKYGYTF. The DNA of the CDR3 is TGTGCCAGCAGTTTAGGGACGAAGTATGGCTACACCTTC.